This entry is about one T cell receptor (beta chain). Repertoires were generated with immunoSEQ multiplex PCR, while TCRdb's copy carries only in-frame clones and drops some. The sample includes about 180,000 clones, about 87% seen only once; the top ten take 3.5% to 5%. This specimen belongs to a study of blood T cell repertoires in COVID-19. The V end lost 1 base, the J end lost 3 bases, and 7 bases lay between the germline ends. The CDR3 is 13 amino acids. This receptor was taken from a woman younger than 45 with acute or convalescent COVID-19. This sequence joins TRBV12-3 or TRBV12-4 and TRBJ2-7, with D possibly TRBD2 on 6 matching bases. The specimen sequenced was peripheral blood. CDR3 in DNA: TGTGCCAGCAGTTTAGGGGGAGGCTACGAGCAGTACTTC. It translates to CASSLGGGYEQYF.